This entry concerns a single TCR beta chain. The sample originates from a study of T cell changes during pregnancy in multiple sclerosis. The CDR3 length is 14 residues. Trimming removed 3 bases from V and 8 bases from J, with 16 bases in between. CDR1 is LGHNA and CDR2 is YNFKEQ in the germline V gene. Sequenced by immunoSEQ multiplex PCR; TCRdb stores in-frame clones only, minus some. The sample lists roughly 15,000 clones; almost 85% were seen once. This sample comprised CD8+ T cells from peripheral blood mononuclear cells, obtained in the third trimester of pregnancy. J is TRBJ1-2 and V is TRBV4-2, with D perhaps matching TRBD1 (5 bases). This sequence was found in a female donor in good health, enrolled as a control in a pregnancy study. CDR3 protein: CASSHWDGRKGYTF. The CDR3 DNA follows: TGTGCCAGCAGCCATTGGGACGGGAGGAAAGGCTACACCTTC.